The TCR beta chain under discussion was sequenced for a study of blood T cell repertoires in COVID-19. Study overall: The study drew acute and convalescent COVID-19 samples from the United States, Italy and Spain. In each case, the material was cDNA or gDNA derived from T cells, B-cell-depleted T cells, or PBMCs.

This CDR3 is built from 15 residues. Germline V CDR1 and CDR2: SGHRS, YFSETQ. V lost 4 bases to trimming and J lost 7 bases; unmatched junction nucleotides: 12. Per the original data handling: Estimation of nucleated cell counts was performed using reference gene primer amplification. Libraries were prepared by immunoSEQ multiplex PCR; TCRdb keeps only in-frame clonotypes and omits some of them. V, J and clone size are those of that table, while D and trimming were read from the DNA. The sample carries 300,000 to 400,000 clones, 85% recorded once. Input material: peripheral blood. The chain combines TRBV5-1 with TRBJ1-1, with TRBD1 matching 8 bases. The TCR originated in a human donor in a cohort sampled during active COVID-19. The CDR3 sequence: CASSIRTGRVDEAFF. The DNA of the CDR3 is TGCGCCAGCAGCATAAGGACAGGGCGGGTGGATGAAGCTTTCTTT. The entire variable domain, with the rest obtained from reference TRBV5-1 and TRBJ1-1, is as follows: KAGVTQTPRYLIKTRGQQVTLSCSPISGHRSVSWYQQTPGQGLQFLFEYFSETQRNKGNFPGRFSGRQFSNSRSEMNVSTLELGDSALYLCASSIRTGRVDEAFFGQGTRLTVV.